The rows below give T cell receptor beta chains drawn from one sample of a study of T cells and Merkel cell carcinoma outcomes. Profiling relied on immunoSEQ multiplex PCR, and the TCRdb table lists in-frame clones only, not all of them. Of approximately 6,400 clones in the sample, more than 70% were seen once. The specimen was tumor tissue from Merkel cell carcinoma. These receptors all stem from a human donor with Merkel cell carcinoma. Some clones in this sample may be carry-over from other donors' samples. Both conserved end residues are part of each CDR3. A D gene is named only where the DNA matches it firmly. Expanded clones are given a class, and other clones once, few, many or no size at all.

d_gene	v_gene	abundance	j_gene	CDR3aa	CDR3nt
NA	TRBV30	NA	TRBJ2-7	CAWSPTVTYEQYF	TGTGCCTGGAGCCCCACAGTTACCTACGAGCAGTACTTC
TRBD1	TRBV30	NA	TRBJ2-7	CAWTQDRAYEQYF	TGTGCCTGGACCCAGGACAGGGCCTACGAGCAGTACTTC
NA	TRBV6-5	few	TRBJ1-2	CASSYGSGFRAGYTF	TGTGCCAGCAGTTACGGCTCGGGGTTTCGGGCTGGCTACACCTTC
NA	TRBV19	NA	TRBJ2-6	CASSMGSSVSGANVLTF	TGTGCCAGTAGTATGGGTTCATCGGTCTCTGGGGCCAACGTCCTGACTTTC
NA	TRBV19	NA	TRBJ2-5	CASSKVPWGASEETQYF	TGTGCCAGTAGTAAGGTCCCCTGGGGGGCGTCTGAAGAGACCCAGTACTTC
NA	TRBV27	few	TRBJ2-6	CASSLSTSGLLSGANVLTF	TGTGCCAGCAGTTTATCAACCTCAGGGCTTCTCTCTGGGGCCAACGTCCTAACTTTC
TRBD1	TRBV18	NA	TRBJ1-2	CASSPDRVSYYGYTF	TGTGCCAGCTCACCGGACAGGGTCTCCTACTATGGCTACACCTTC
NA	TRBV5-1	few	TRBJ1-1	CASSLGGAMNTEAFF	TGCGCCAGCAGCTTGGGGGGGGCAATGAACACTGAAGCTTTCTTT
NA	TRBV23-1	NA	TRBJ1-2	CASSQSGEGGYIF	TGCGCCAGCAGTCAATCGGGGGAGGGCGGCTACATCTTC
NA	TRBV15	NA	TRBJ1-4	CATSRDLAANEKLFF	TGTGCTACCAGCAGAGATCTGGCCGCAAATGAAAAACTGTTTTTT
NA	TRBV6-6	NA	TRBJ2-5	CASRTEETQYF	TGTGCCAGCAGGACTGAAGAGACCCAGTACTTC
NA	TRBV5-1	few	TRBJ2-1	CASSFGVVPNEQFF	TGCGCCAGCAGCTTCGGTGTGGTTCCGAATGAGCAGTTCTTC
NA	TRBV7-2	once	TRBJ1-2	CASSLRRTSETF	TGTGCCAGCAGCTTACGGAGAACCTCTGAAACCTTC
TRBD1	TRBV19	NA	TRBJ2-3	CASSIDRGTDTQYF	TGTGCCAGTAGCATCGACAGGGGCACAGATACGCAGTATTTT
TRBD2	TRBV7-2	NA	TRBJ2-1	CASSPSGPPHNEQFF	TGTGCCAGCAGCCCTAGCGGGCCTCCCCACAATGAGCAGTTCTTC
TRBD1	TRBV29-1	NA	TRBJ2-1	CSVDQNRGRNNEQFF	TGCAGCGTTGACCAAAACAGGGGGCGAAACAATGAGCAGTTCTTC
NA	TRBV10-3	NA	TRBJ2-3	CAISDAGTSTDTQYF	TGTGCCATCAGTGACGCAGGGACCAGCACAGATACGCAGTATTTT
NA	TRBV10-3	few	TRBJ1-2	CAISEKLWTENYGYTF	TGTGCCATCAGTGAAAAGTTATGGACAGAGAACTATGGCTACACCTTC
TRBD1	TRBV4-2	NA	TRBJ2-1	CASTTTGGRDEQFF	TGTGCCAGCACCACGACAGGGGGCAGGGATGAGCAGTTCTTC
TRBD1	TRBV6-5	once	TRBJ1-1	CASRTGGLEAFF	TGTGCCAGCAGAACAGGGGGCCTTGAAGCTTTCTTT
NA	TRBV6-1	NA	TRBJ2-3	CASSDPGRRAQYF	TGTGCCAGCAGTGATCCGGGTAGGCGGGCGCAGTATTTT
NA	TRBV9	NA	TRBJ2-3	CASSVEGLPSDTQYF	TGTGCCAGCAGCGTTGAGGGACTCCCCTCCGATACGCAGTATTTT
NA	TRBV28	few	TRBJ2-6	CASSFQGRVSGANVLTF	TGTGCCAGCAGTTTCCAGGGGCGAGTATCTGGGGCCAACGTCCTGACTTTC
NA	TRBV10-3	NA	TRBJ1-4	CAISESIRNNEKLFF	TGTGCCATCAGTGAGTCGATCCGCAATAATGAAAAACTGTTTTTT
NA	TRBV5-1	NA	TRBJ1-3	CASSPATGGNTIYF	TGCGCCAGCAGCCCAGCAACAGGGGGAAACACCATATATTTT
NA	TRBV29-1	NA	TRBJ1-1	CSVEGTPTGKYRTEAFF	TGCAGCGTTGAAGGTACGCCTACAGGGAAATACCGCACTGAAGCTTTCTTT
NA	TRBV19	few	TRBJ2-1	CASSWRVSEQFF	TGTGCCAGTAGTTGGAGGGTTAGTGAGCAGTTCTTC
NA	TRBV5-1	NA	TRBJ2-7	CASSLDGRVSYEQYF	TGCGCCAGCAGCTTGGATGGCAGGGTCTCCTACGAGCAGTACTTC
NA	TRBV28	few	TRBJ1-2	CASRLFYGYTF	TGTGCCAGCAGATTATTCTATGGCTACACCTTC
NA	TRBV11-3	NA	TRBJ1-3	CASSRGSGNTIYF	TGTGCCAGCAGCCGAGGCTCTGGAAACACCATATATTTT
TRBD2	TRBV7-8	NA	TRBJ2-1	CALSSGQYNEQFF	TGTGCCTTATCTAGCGGGCAATACAATGAGCAGTTCTTC
NA	TRBV2	NA	TRBJ1-1	CASSEAATRDTEAFF	TGTGCCAGCAGTGAAGCAGCTACACGGGACACTGAAGCTTTCTTT
NA	TRBV29-1	few	TRBJ1-1	CSVYGGMNTEAFF	TGCAGCGTGTACGGAGGAATGAACACTGAAGCTTTCTTT
TRBD1	TRBV5-1	NA	TRBJ1-1	CASSLTDRGMNTEAFF	TGCGCCAGCAGCTTGACGGACAGGGGTATGAACACTGAAGCTTTCTTT
NA	TRBV30	NA	TRBJ1-4	CAWSVGIAEKLFF	TGTGCCTGGAGTGTGGGGATCGCTGAAAAACTGTTTTTT
NA	TRBV6-5	NA	TRBJ2-7	CASSYSRRDQRYF	TGTGCCAGCAGTTACTCCCGGCGGGATCAACGGTACTTC
TRBD2	TRBV4-1	NA	TRBJ2-3	CASSQRTSRSRTDTQYF	TGCGCCAGCAGCCAAAGGACTAGCCGGAGCCGCACAGATACGCAGTATTTT
TRBD2	TRBV18	NA	TRBJ2-3	CASSLASGTSTDTQYF	TGTGCCAGCTCACTCGCTAGCGGGACAAGCACAGATACGCAGTATTTT
TRBD2	TRBV19	NA	TRBJ2-2	CASSIGTSGTTGELFF	TGTGCCAGTAGTATCGGGACTAGCGGGACCACCGGGGAGCTGTTTTTT